Listed below are T cell receptor beta chains from one sample, sequenced in a study of shared clonotypes between healthy human individuals. The protocol was immunoSEQ multiplex PCR, while the TCRdb copy is restricted to in-frame clones and leaves out a portion. Counted here are about 2 million clones, approximately 94% occurring once; the ten biggest clones make up roughly 1.2%. Sequenced material: naive CD8+ T cells sorted from blood. Source of these receptors: a man younger than 35 in good health. CDR3s include the opening cysteine and the closing phenylalanine or tryptophan. D genes are given only for firm matches. Expanded clones are given a class, and other clones once, few, many or no size at all.

d_call	v_call	j_call	clone_size	cdr3_aa	cdr3_nt
NA	TRBV2	TRBJ2-4	once	CASIPTGTEAKNIQYF	TGTGCCAGCATCCCGACAGGGACTGAGGCCAAAAACATTCAGTACTTC
NA	TRBV30	TRBJ2-1	NA	CAWSVVSEQFF	TGTGCCTGGAGTGTCGTCTCCGAGCAGTTCTTC
NA	TRBV4-1	TRBJ1-2	NA	CASSQPTGSGYGYTF	TGCGCCAGCAGCCAGCCCACAGGGAGCGGCTATGGCTACACCTTC
NA	TRBV4-1	TRBJ2-7	NA	CASSGGTARSYEQYF	TGCGCCAGCAGCGGTGGGACTGCGCGTTCCTACGAGCAGTACTTC
NA	TRBV28	TRBJ2-3	NA	CASSTEGGGLVDTQYF	TGTGCCAGCAGCACAGAGGGGGGGGGCCTGGTAGATACGCAGTATTTT
NA	TRBV13	TRBJ1-6	NA	CASSPPGGANSPLHF	TGTGCCAGCAGCCCTCCCGGGGGTGCGAATTCACCCCTCCACTTT
NA	TRBV11-2	TRBJ2-1	NA	CASSSIGEQFF	TGTGCCAGCAGCTCCATAGGGGAGCAGTTCTTC
NA	TRBV7-9	TRBJ2-1	NA	CASSRGATYNEQFF	TGTGCCAGCAGTCGAGGGGCCACCTACAATGAGCAGTTCTTC
NA	TRBV5-1	TRBJ1-1	NA	CASSLGPLGILTLMNTEAFF	TGCGCCAGCAGCTTGGGACCCTTGGGCATTCTAACCCTTATGAACACTGAAGCTTTCTTT
NA	TRBV19	TRBJ1-2	NA	CATWGPSIYYGYTF	TGTGCCACCTGGGGGCCAAGTATCTACTATGGCTACACCTTC
NA	TRBV28	TRBJ2-1	many	CASSFAYNEQFF	TGTGCCAGCAGTTTTGCCTACAATGAGCAGTTCTTC
NA	TRBV27	TRBJ2-2	NA	CASSFGGPTGELFF	TGTGCCAGCAGTTTTGGGGGCCCCACCGGGGAGCTGTTTTTT
TRBD2	TRBV11-2	TRBJ2-5	NA	CASSVSGGALETQYF	TGTGCCAGCAGTGTGAGCGGGGGGGCGCTGGAGACCCAGTACTTC
TRBD1	TRBV7-9	TRBJ2-3	NA	CASSLGTGAEDTQYF	TGTGCCAGCAGCTTAGGGACAGGGGCCGAGGATACGCAGTATTTT
TRBD2	TRBV6-5	TRBJ2-7	NA	CASSYSRASGGGEQYF	TGTGCCAGCAGTTACTCGAGGGCTAGCGGTGGGGGGGAGCAGTACTTC
TRBD2	TRBV9	TRBJ2-5	once	CASSASSGLAGRGETQYF	TGTGCCAGCAGCGCCTCTTCGGGGCTAGCGGGGAGGGGAGAGACCCAGTACTTC
NA	TRBV6-5	TRBJ2-7	NA	CASSILTGSYEQYF	TGTGCCAGCAGTATCCTGACAGGCTCCTACGAGCAGTACTTC
NA	TRBV4-1	TRBJ2-5	NA	CASSPRAGETQYF	TGCGCCAGCAGCCCGCGGGCAGGAGAGACCCAGTACTTC
TRBD1	TRBV27	TRBJ1-5	NA	CASSLGGAGQPQHF	TGTGCCAGCAGCCTAGGGGGCGCGGGGCAGCCCCAGCATTTT
TRBD2	TRBV4-1	TRBJ2-2	NA	CASSPREGAGELFF	TGCGCCAGCAGCCCACGGGAGGGTGCCGGGGAGCTGTTTTTT
TRBD1	TRBV27	TRBJ2-4	NA	CASSNRGLGKNIQYF	TGTGCCAGCAGCAACAGGGGGCTAGGCAAAAACATTCAGTACTTC
TRBD1	TRBV23-1	TRBJ1-6	NA	CASPRTADRGNSPLHF	TGCGCCAGCCCGCGAACCGCGGACAGGGGGAATTCACCCCTCCACTTT
NA	TRBV4-3	TRBJ1-5	NA	CASSQKAREYINQPQHF	TGCGCCAGCAGCCAAAAGGCCCGGGAGTATATCAATCAGCCCCAGCATTTT
TRBD1	TRBV7-2	TRBJ2-1	NA	CASSPGQNYNEQFF	TGTGCCAGCAGCCCGGGACAGAACTACAATGAGCAGTTCTTC
TRBD1	TRBV13	TRBJ2-2	NA	CASSLTGVTGELFF	TGTGCCAGCAGCTTGACAGGGGTCACCGGGGAGCTGTTTTTT
NA	TRBV6-5	TRBJ2-7	NA	CASSYGGATYEQYF	TGTGCCAGCAGTTACGGAGGGGCCACCTACGAGCAGTACTTC
NA	TRBV7-6	TRBJ2-2	NA	CASSPKALSGELFF	TGTGCCAGCAGCCCGAAGGCCTTATCCGGGGAGCTGTTTTTT
NA	TRBV4-1	TRBJ2-7	NA	CASSQERVTYEQYF	TGCGCCAGCAGCCAAGAGAGGGTTACCTACGAGCAGTACTTC
NA	TRBV29-1	TRBJ2-7	NA	CSVLVPGPPYEQYF	TGCAGCGTTTTGGTCCCGGGGCCGCCCTACGAGCAGTACTTC
NA	TRBV5-1	TRBJ1-1	NA	CASSLWGNTEAFF	TGCGCCAGCAGCTTATGGGGAAACACTGAAGCTTTCTTT
TRBD2	TRBV7-9	TRBJ2-1	NA	CASSPGLAGGPYNEQFF	TGTGCCAGCAGCCCAGGACTAGCGGGGGGGCCCTACAATGAGCAGTTCTTC
NA	TRBV9	TRBJ2-7	NA	CASSVGGGNYEQYF	TGTGCCAGCAGCGTAGGTGGGGGGAACTACGAGCAGTACTTC
TRBD2	TRBV7-6	TRBJ2-3	NA	CASSLLSSGGESIDTQYF	TGTGCCAGCAGCTTATTGTCTAGCGGGGGGGAATCGATAGATACGCAGTATTTT
TRBD2	TRBV5-4	TRBJ2-1	NA	CASSPGTSGSNEQFF	TGTGCCAGCAGCCCCGGGACTAGCGGATCCAATGAGCAGTTCTTC